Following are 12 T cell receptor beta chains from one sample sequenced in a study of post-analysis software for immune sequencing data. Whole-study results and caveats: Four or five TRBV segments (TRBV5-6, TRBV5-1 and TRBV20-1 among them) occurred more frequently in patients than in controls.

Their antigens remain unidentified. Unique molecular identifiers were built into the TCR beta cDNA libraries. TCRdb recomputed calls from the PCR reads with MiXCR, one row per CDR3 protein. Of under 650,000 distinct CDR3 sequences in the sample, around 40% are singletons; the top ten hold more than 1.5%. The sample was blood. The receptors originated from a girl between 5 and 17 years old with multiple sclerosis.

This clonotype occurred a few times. The CDR3: CASSPWDSYEQYF. Written as DNA, the CDR3 is TGTGCCAGCAGCCCCTGGGACTCCTACGAGCAGTACTTC. The chain couples TRBV13 to TRBJ2-7; no clear D gene. V was pared by 5 bases and J by 0 bases, with 8 bases between. Germline V gene data show CDR1 as PRHDT and CDR2 as FYEKMQ (reference sequence). The CDR3 consists of 13 residues.

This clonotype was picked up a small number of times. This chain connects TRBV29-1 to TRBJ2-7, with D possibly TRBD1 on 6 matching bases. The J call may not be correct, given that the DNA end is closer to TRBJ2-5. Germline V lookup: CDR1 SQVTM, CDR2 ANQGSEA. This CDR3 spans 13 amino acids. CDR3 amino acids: CSVEDSPGGTQYF. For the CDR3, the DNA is TGCAGCGTTGAGGACAGCCCCGGTGGGACCCAGTACTTC.

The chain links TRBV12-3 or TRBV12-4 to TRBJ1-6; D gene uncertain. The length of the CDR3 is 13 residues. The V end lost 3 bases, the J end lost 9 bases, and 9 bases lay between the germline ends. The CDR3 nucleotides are TGTGCCAGCAGTTTCCGAGGAGGTTCACCCCTCCACTTT. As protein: CASSFRGGSPLHF.

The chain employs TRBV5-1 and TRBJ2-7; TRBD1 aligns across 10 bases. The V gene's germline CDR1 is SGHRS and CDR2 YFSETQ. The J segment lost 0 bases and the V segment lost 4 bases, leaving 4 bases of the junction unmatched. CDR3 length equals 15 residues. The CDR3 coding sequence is TGCGCCAGCAGCATCGGGACAGGGGTCTCCTACGAGCAGTACTTC. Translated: CASSIGTGVSYEQYF.

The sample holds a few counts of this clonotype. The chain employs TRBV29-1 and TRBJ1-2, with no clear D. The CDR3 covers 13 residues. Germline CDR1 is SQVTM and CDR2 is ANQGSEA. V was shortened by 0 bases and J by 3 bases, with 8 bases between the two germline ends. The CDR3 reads CSVEDMGDYGYTF. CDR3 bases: TGCAGCGTTGAAGATATGGGTGACTATGGCTACACCTTC.

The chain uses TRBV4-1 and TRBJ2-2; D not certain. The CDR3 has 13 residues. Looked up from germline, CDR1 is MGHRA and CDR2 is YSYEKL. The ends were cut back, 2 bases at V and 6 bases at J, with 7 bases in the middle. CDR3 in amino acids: CASSQPLSGELFF. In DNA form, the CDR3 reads TGCGCCAGCAGCCAACCCCTATCCGGGGAGCTGTTTTTT.

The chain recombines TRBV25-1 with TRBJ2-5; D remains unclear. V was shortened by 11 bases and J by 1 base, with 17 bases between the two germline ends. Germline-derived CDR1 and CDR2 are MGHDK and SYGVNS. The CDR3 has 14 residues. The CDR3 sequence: CAPWATVPQETQYF. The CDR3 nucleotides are TGTGCCCCGTGGGCTACCGTACCCCAAGAGACCCAGTACTTC.

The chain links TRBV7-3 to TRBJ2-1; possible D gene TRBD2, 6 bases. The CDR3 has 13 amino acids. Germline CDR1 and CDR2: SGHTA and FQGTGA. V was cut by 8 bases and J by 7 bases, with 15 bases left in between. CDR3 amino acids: CASAGTRENEQFF. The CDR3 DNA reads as TGTGCCAGCGCCGGGACTCGCGAAAATGAGCAGTTCTTC. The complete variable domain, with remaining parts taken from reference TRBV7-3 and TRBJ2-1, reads GAGVSQTPSNKVTEKGKYVELRCDPISGHTALYWYRQSLGQGPEFLIYFQGTGAADDSGLPNDRFFAVRPEGSVSTLKIQRTERGDSAVYLCASAGTRENEQFFGPGTRLTVL.

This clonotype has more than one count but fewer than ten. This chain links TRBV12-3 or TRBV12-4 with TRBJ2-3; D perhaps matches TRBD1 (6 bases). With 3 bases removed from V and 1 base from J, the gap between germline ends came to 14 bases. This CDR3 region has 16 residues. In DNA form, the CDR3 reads TGTGCCAGCAGTTTGGGACACTCCCCTGGCACAGATACGCAGTATTTT. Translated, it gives CASSLGHSPGTDTQYF.

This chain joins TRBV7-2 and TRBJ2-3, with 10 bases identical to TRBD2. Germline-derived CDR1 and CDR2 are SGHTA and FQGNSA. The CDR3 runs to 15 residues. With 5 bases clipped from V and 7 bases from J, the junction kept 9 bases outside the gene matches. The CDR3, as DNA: TGTGCCAGCAGCCTCGGAGCGGGGGGGAAAAATACGCAGTATTTT. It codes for CASSLGAGGKNTQYF.

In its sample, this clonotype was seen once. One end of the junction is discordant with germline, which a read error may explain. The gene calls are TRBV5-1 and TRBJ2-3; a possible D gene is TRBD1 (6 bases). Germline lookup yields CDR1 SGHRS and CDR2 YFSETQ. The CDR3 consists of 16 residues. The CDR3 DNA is TGCGCCGGCAGCTCTCATCCGGGACAAAACACAGATACGCAGTATTTT. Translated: CAGSSHPGQNTDTQYF. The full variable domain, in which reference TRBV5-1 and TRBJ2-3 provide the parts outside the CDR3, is KAGVTQTPRYLIKTRGQQVTLSCSPISGHRSVSWYQQTPGQGLQFLFEYFSETQRNKGNFPGRFSGRQFSNSRSEMNVSTLELGDSALYLCAGSSHPGQNTDTQYFGPGTRLTVL.

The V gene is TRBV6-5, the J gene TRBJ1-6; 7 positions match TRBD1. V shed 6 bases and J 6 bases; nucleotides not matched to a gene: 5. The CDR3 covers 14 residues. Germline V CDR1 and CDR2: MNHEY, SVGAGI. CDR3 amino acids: CASSRTGVNSPLHF. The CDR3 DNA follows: TGTGCCAGCAGCAGGACAGGAGTTAATTCACCCCTCCACTTT.